One sample yielded the 13 T cell receptor beta chains listed below, sequenced in a study of regulatory T cells in long-lasting Graves disease. Investigators prepared the TCR beta libraries by applying iRepertoire HTBI primers and Arm-PCR of CDR3 regions. In TCRdb, the multiplex PCR reads were re-called with MiXCR into one record per CDR3 protein. The sample carries over 650,000 distinct CDR3 sequences, about 30% recorded once. Noted time point: persistent/refractory GD, antithyroid drugs over 5 years with positive TRAb. From RNA extracted from PBMCs, the TCR library was made. The sequenced sample was peripheral blood mononuclear cells (PBMCs), obtained when the disease was refractory, from a patient treated with antithyroid drugs. The receptors derive from a female donor with Graves disease.

This clonotype was recorded a few times. This rearrangement joins TRBV30 to TRBJ1-1; 7 bases are shared with TRBD1. V lost 3 bases, J lost 4 bases, and 11 bases stayed unmatched. This CDR3 contains 15 residues. From germline, CDR1 is GTSNPN and CDR2 SVGIG (reference sequence). The CDR3 DNA reads as TGTGCCTGGAGGACAGGGAGGATTAATAGCACTGAAGCTTTCTTT. It specifies CAWRTGRINSTEAFF. The variable domain in full, completed from reference TRBV30 and TRBJ1-1, reads SQTIHQWPATLVQPVGSPLSLECTVEGTSNPNLYWYRQAAGRGLQLLFYSVGIGQISSEVPQNLSASRPQDRQFILSSKKLLLSDSGFYLCAWRTGRINSTEAFFGQGTRLTVV.

CDR3 nucleotides: TGTGCCAGCAGGGAGACAGGGGGCTTCACTGAAGCTTTCTTT. This encodes CASRETGGFTEAFF. This chain connects TRBV25-1 to TRBJ1-1, with 10 positions matching TRBD1. The CDR3 is made up of 14 amino acids. The J segment lost 4 bases and the V segment lost 6 bases, leaving 5 bases of the junction unmatched. Germline loops: CDR1 MGHDK, CDR2 SYGVNS.

This clonotype was observed many times. The J gene is TRBJ1-2, the V gene TRBV27; no clear D gene. V was clipped by 7 bases and J by 2 bases, with 20 bases between them. This CDR3 region has 16 residues. CDR1 and CDR2 from the germline V gene are MNHEY and SMNVEV (reference sequence). CDR3 protein: CASNHSATTRNYGYTF. The CDR3 nucleotides are TGTGCCAGCAACCACTCCGCCACTACGAGGAACTATGGCTACACCTTC.

The J gene is TRBJ1-1, the V gene TRBV10-3, with D perhaps TRBD1 (5 bases). V was trimmed by 4 bases and J by 4 bases, leaving 7 bases between them. Germline V gives CDR1 ENHRY, CDR2 SYGVKD. The CDR3 has 12 amino acids. CDR3 nucleotides: TGTGCCATCAGTGGTGGGGGCACTGAAGCTTTCTTT. Translating it yields CAISGGGTEAFF.

The chain uses TRBV5-4 and TRBJ1-2, with 12 bases identical to TRBD1. With V trimmed by 5 bases and J by 4 bases, 12 bases remained unmatched. Germline CDR1 SGHNT, CDR2 YYREEE (reference sequence). This CDR3 is built from 17 residues. The CDR3 loop reads CASRPEGDRGRFYGYTF. The CDR3 DNA reads as TGTGCCAGCAGGCCGGAAGGGGACAGGGGGCGCTTCTATGGCTACACCTTC.

This clonotype has just a few counts. A far larger clone is one base from this, pointing to a likely read error. V gene TRBV6-1 combines with J gene TRBJ1-1, with a weak D call TRBD1 (6 bases). This CDR3 region has 13 residues. Looked up from germline, CDR1 is MNHNS and CDR2 is SASEGT. Trimming stripped 8 bases from V and 1 base from J, with 11 bases between. In nucleotides, the CDR3 is TGTGCCAGCGGCTTGGACAGGAACACTGAAGCTTTCTTT. Residues: CASGLDRNTEAFF.

The table lists this clonotype with a few counts. The chain is built from TRBV7-3 and TRBJ1-4; 7 bases are a match to TRBD1. The CDR3 contains 16 residues. Germline V lookup: CDR1 SGHTA, CDR2 FQGTGA. The V and J ends lost 6 bases and 8 bases, in that order; junction bases with no gene match: 15. CDR3 amino acids: CASRPLVEGAGEKLFF. CDR3 nucleotides: TGTGCCAGCAGGCCCCTGGTGGAGGGGGCAGGGGAAAAACTGTTTTTT.

In this sample, this clonotype turned up a few times. The CDR3 sequence: CASSTQFTYEQYF. CDR3 DNA: TGTGCCAGCAGCACCCAGTTTACCTACGAGCAGTACTTC. The chain employs TRBV6-1 and TRBJ2-7; no reliable D call. Trimming shortened V by 6 bases and J by 2 bases, and 11 bases separated the two germline ends. Germline V gene sequence: CDR1 MNHNS, CDR2 SASEGT. The CDR3 runs to 13 residues.

V usage is TRBV27 and J usage is TRBJ2-7, with 8 bases matching TRBD2. The germline CDR1 and CDR2 sequences are MNHEY and SMNVEV (reference sequence). V lost 6 bases and J lost 12; bases outside the gene matches: 13. The CDR3 is made up of 13 amino acids. The CDR3 loop is CASSGGVGRGRYF. In DNA, the CDR3 is TGTGCCAGCAGCGGGGGGGTCGGACGGGGGCGGTACTTC.

This clonotype was detected a few times. The chain carries TRBV3-1 and TRBJ1-2, with 8 bases matching TRBD1. Trimming took 4 bases from V and 2 from J; bases not matched to a gene: 6. Germline lookup yields CDR1 LGHDT and CDR2 YNNKEL (reference sequence). This CDR3 is built from 15 residues. The CDR3 loop is CASSPMDRANYGYTF. CDR3 nucleotide sequence: TGTGCCAGCAGCCCAATGGACAGGGCGAACTATGGCTACACCTTC.

V gene TRBV30 combines with J gene TRBJ1-2; no definite D call. From germline, CDR1 is GTSNPN and CDR2 SVGIG (reference sequence). This CDR3 contains 15 residues. V was clipped by 0 bases and J by 6 bases, with 17 bases between them. The CDR3 DNA sequence: TGTGCCTGGAGTGTAACGACTATAAGTAATCATGGCTACACCTTC. Its protein product is CAWSVTTISNHGYTF.

The chain links TRBV6-1 to TRBJ1-1; unclear D gene. This CDR3 has 14 residues. The V gene's germline CDR1 is MNHNS and CDR2 SASEGT. V was shortened by 8 bases and J by 11 bases, with 24 bases between the two germline ends. CDR3 in DNA: TGTGCCAGCCCTAACTTTCGACCCGGCTCGGGGGCTTTCTTT. It is translated as CASPNFRPGSGAFF.

There are a few counts of this clonotype. Mismatch with germline at one junction end may stem from a read error. The rearrangement uses TRBV13 and TRBJ2-7; the match to TRBD1 covers 9 bases. In germline, CDR1 is PRHDT, CDR2 FYEKMQ (reference sequence). This CDR3 region has 14 residues. The CDR3 coding sequence is TGTGCCAGCAGCTACGGGACAGGGTCCTTCGAGCAGTACTTC. Translated: CASSYGTGSFEQYF.